This is a list of T cell receptor beta chains from one sample in a study of OX40 agonist ivuxolimab in advanced cancers. Sequencing used immunoSEQ multiplex PCR; TCRdb keeps in-frame clones, though not all of them. Among about 22,000 clones listed, over 70% were seen once. The sequences come from CD4+ or CD8+ T cells sorted from blood, collected in a trial of the OX40 agonist ivuxolimab. All receptors derive from an adult with an advanced solid tumor such as melanoma, head and neck, liver or kidney cancer. Each CDR3 is given with its conserved first and last residue. Each record gives: D gene, CDR3 length, J gene, clone size, V gene, CDR3 DNA, CDR3 protein. A D gene is named only where the DNA matches it firmly. The size entry is marked missing in some rows and otherwise reads once, few, many or a size class.

TRBD1,18,TRBJ2-7,NA,TRBV5-1,TGCGCCAGCAGCTTGTATTCGTTCCGGGACAGGGGTTTCAACGAGCAGTACTTC,CASSLYSFRDRGFNEQYF
TRBD1,14,TRBJ2-7,NA,TRBV7-9,TGTGCCAGCAGCCCAGACAGGGGGGTAAACGAGCAGTACTTC,CASSPDRGVNEQYF
NA,13,TRBJ1-5,NA,TRBV7-9,TGTGCCAGCAGTTTTTATAGCAATCAGCCCCAGCATTTT,CASSFYSNQPQHF
NA,12,TRBJ1-2,NA,TRBV7-9,TGTGCCAGCAGCCGGGACGGGGGAGGCTACACCTTC,CASSRDGGGYTF
TRBD1,15,TRBJ1-3,NA,TRBV11-2,TGTGCCAGCAGCTTAGTCGGGACAGGCGGAAACACCATATATTTT,CASSLVGTGGNTIYF
NA,12,TRBJ1-2,NA,TRBV4-1,TGCGCCAGCAGCCAACTTGGACATGGCTACACCTTC,CASSQLGHGYTF
NA,14,TRBJ1-3,NA,TRBV15,TGTGCCACCACCGGACAGACCTCTGGAAACACCATATATTTT,CATTGQTSGNTIYF
NA,16,TRBJ1-2,NA,TRBV6-1,TGTGCCAGCAGTGAAAGAGCGACATCGAGGGTTGATGGCTACACCTTC,CASSERATSRVDGYTF
TRBD1,15,TRBJ1-5,few,TRBV2,TGTGCCAGCAGTTCCTTGACAGGGAGCAATCAGCCCCAGCATTTT,CASSSLTGSNQPQHF
NA,13,TRBJ1-4,NA,TRBV5-1,TGCGCCAGCAGCTTCGTTGGGACTGAAAAACTGTTTTTT,CASSFVGTEKLFF
TRBD1,12,TRBJ1-2,NA,TRBV5-1,TGCGCCAGCGCCGACAGGGATCAAGGCTACACCTTC,CASADRDQGYTF
NA,15,TRBJ1-1,NA,TRBV5-1,TGCGCCAGCAGCTTGCAGGGAGGCGGGAACACTGAAGCTTTCTTT,CASSLQGGGNTEAFF
TRBD2,16,TRBJ2-3,NA,TRBV6-4,TGTGCCAGCAGTGACTCTTCTAGCGGGGGGACGAATACGCAGTATTTT,CASSDSSSGGTNTQYF
NA,14,TRBJ2-5,NA,TRBV11-2,TGTGCCAGCAAGGACCCGGGGGGCCTCGAGACCCAGTACTTC,CASKDPGGLETQYF
NA,15,TRBJ1-1,medium-sized,TRBV30,TGTGCCTGGAGTGTAGGGGCAGTTGGAAACACTGAAGCTTTCTTT,CAWSVGAVGNTEAFF
TRBD1,15,TRBJ1-5,NA,TRBV28,TGTGCCAGCACCTCGACAGGGGGCGTCAATCAGCCCCAGCATTTT,CASTSTGGVNQPQHF
NA,15,TRBJ1-4,NA,TRBV15,TGTGCCACCAGCAGGTCGTGGGCAGCTAATGAAAAACTGTTTTTT,CATSRSWAANEKLFF
TRBD2,14,TRBJ2-1,few,TRBV27,TGTGCCAGCGCGCGGGGGGGCGCCTACAATGAGCAGTTCTTC,CASARGGAYNEQFF
NA,14,TRBJ2-4,NA,TRBV28,TGTGCCAGCTTAGAGAGACTAGCCAAAAACATTCAGTACTTC,CASLERLAKNIQYF
NA,14,TRBJ2-1,NA,TRBV5-6,TGTGCCAGCAGCTTGGGACAGAAAGTTGATGAGCAGTTCTTC,CASSLGQKVDEQFF